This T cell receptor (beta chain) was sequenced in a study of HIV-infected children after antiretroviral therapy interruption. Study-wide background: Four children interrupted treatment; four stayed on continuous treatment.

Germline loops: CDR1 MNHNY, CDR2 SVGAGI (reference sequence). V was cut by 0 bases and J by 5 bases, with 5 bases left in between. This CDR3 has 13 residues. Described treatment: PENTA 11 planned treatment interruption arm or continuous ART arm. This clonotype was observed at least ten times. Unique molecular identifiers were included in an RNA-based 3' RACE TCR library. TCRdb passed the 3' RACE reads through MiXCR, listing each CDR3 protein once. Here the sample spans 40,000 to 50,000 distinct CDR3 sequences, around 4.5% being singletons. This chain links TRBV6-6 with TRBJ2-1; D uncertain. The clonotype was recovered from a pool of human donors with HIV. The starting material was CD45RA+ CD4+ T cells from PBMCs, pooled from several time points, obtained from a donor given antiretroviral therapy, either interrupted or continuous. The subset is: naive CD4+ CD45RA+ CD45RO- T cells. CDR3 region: CASSYSGNNEQFF. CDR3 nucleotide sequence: TGTGCCAGCAGTTACTCGGGTAACAATGAGCAGTTCTTC.